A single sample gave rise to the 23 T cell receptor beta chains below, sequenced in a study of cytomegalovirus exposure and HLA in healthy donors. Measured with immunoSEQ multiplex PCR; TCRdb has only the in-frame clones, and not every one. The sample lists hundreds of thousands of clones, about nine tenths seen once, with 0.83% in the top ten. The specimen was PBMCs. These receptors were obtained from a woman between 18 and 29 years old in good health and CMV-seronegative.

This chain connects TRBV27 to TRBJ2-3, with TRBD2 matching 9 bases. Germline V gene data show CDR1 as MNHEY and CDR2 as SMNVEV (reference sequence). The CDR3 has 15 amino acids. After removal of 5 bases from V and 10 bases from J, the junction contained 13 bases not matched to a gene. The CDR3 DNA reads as TGTGCCAGCAGTCCGCACCCTACTGCGGGGGGGGCGCAGTATTTT. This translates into CASSPHPTAGGAQYF.

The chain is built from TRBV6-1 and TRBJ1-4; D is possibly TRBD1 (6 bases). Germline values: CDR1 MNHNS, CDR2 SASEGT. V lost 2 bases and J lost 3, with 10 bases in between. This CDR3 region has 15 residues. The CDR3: CASSESRGSNEKLFF. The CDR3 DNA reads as TGTGCCAGCAGTGAATCCAGGGGTTCTAATGAAAAACTGTTTTTT.

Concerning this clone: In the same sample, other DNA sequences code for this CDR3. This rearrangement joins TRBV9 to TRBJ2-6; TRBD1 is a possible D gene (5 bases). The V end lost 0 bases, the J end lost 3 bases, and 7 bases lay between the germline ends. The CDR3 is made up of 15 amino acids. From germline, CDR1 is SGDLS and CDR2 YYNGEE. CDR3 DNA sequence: TGTGCCAGCAGCGTAGTAGACAGTGGGGCCAACGTCCTGACTTTC. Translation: CASSVVDSGANVLTF.

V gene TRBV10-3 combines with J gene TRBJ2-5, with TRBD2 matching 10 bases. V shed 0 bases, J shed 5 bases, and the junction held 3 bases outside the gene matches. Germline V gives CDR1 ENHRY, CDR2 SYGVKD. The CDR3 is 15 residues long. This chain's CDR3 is CAISESASGSETQYF. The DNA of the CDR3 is TGTGCCATCAGTGAGTCGGCTAGCGGGAGTGAGACCCAGTACTTC.

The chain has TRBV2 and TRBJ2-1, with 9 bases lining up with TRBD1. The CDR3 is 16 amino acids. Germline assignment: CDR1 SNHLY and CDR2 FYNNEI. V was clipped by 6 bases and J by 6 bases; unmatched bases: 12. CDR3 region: CASRKGTGGVTNEQFF. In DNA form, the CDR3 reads TGTGCCAGCAGGAAGGGTACAGGGGGCGTTACCAATGAGCAGTTCTTC.

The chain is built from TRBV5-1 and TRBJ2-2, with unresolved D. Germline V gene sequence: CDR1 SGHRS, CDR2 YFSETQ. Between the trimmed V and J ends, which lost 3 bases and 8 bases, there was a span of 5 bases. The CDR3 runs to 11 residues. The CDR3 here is CASSSQGELFF. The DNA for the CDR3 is TGCGCCAGCAGCTCACAGGGGGAGCTGTTTTTT. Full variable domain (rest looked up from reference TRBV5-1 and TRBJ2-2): KAGVTQTPRYLIKTRGQQVTLSCSPISGHRSVSWYQQTPGQGLQFLFEYFSETQRNKGNFPGRFSGRQFSNSRSEMNVSTLELGDSALYLCASSSQGELFFGEGSRLTVL.

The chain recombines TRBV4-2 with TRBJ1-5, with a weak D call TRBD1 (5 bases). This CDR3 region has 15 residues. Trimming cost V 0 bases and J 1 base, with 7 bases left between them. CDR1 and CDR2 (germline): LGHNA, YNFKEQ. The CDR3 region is CASSQDRGSNQPQHF. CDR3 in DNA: TGTGCCAGCAGCCAAGATCGGGGGAGCAATCAGCCCCAGCATTTT.

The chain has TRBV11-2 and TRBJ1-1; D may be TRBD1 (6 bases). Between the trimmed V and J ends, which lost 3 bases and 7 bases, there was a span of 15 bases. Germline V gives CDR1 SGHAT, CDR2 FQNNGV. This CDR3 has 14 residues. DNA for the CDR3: TGTGCCAGCAGCTTGGAGGACAGCGGGATTGAAGCTTTCTTT. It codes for CASSLEDSGIEAFF.

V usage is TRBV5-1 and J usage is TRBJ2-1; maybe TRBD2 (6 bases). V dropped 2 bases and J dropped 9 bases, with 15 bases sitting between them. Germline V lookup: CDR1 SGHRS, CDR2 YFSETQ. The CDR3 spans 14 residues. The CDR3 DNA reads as TGCGCCAGCAGCTTCAGCCCCGCCGGGGGTGAGCAGTTCTTC. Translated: CASSFSPAGGEQFF. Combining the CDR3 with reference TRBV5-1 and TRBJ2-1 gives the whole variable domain KAGVTQTPRYLIKTRGQQVTLSCSPISGHRSVSWYQQTPGQGLQFLFEYFSETQRNKGNFPGRFSGRQFSNSRSEMNVSTLELGDSALYLCASSFSPAGGEQFFGPGTRLTVL.

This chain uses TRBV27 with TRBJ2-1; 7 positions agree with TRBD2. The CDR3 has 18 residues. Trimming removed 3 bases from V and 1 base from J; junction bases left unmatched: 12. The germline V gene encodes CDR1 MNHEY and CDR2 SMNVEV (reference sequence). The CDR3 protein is CASSLGLRRDYSYNEQFF. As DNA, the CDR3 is TGTGCCAGCAGTTTGGGCCTTCGGCGGGACTATTCCTACAATGAGCAGTTCTTC.

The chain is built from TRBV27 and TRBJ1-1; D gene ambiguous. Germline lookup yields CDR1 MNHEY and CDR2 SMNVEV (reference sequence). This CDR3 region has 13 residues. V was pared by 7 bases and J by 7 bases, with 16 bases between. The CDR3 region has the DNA TGTGCCAGCACCCCCCTAGGATCGGGTGAAGCTTTCTTT. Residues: CASTPLGSGEAFF.

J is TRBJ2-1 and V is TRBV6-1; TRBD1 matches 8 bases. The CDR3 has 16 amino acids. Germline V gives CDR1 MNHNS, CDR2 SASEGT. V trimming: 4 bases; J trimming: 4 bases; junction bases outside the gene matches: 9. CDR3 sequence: CASSGGTGSMYNEQFF. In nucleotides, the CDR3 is TGTGCCAGCAGTGGGGGGACAGGCTCCATGTACAATGAGCAGTTCTTC.

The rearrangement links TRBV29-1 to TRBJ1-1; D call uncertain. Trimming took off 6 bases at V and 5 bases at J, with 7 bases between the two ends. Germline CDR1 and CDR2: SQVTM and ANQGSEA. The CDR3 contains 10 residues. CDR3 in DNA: TGCAGCGTGGAGACTACTGAAGCTTTCTTT. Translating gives CSVETTEAFF. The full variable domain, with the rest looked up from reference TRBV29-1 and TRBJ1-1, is SAVISQKPSRDICQRGTSLTIQCQVDSQVTMMFWYRQQPGQSLTLIATANQGSEATYESGFVIDKFPISRPNLTFSTLTVSNMSPEDSSIYLCSVETTEAFFGQGTRLTVV.

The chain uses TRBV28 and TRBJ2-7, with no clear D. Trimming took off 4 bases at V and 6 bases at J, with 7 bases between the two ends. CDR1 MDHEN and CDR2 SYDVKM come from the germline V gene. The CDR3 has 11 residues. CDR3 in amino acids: CASSSPFEQYF. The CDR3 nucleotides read TGTGCCAGCAGTTCTCCGTTCGAGCAGTACTTC.

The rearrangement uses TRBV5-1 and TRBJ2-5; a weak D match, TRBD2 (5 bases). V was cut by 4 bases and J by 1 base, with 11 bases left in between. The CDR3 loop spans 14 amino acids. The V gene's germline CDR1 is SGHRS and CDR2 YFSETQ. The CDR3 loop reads CASSGGPPQETQYF. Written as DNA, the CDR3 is TGCGCCAGCAGCGGCGGGCCGCCCCAAGAGACCCAGTACTTC.

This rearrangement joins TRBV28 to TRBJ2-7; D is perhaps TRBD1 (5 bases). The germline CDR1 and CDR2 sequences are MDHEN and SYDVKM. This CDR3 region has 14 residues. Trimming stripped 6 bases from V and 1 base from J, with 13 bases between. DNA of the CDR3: TGTGCCAGCAGGCCCGACAGCACATCCTACGAGCAGTACTTC. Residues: CASRPDSTSYEQYF.

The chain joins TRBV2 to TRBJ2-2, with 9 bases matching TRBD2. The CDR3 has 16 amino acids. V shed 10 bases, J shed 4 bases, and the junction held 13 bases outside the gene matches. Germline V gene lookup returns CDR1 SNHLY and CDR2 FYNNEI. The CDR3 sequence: CATSTSGPITTGELFF. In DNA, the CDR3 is TGTGCCACTTCGACTAGCGGCCCAATTACCACCGGGGAGCTGTTTTTT.

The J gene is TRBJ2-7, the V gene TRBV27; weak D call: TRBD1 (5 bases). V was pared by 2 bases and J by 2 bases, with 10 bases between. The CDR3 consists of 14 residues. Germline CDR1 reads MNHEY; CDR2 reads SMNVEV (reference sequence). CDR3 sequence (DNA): TGTGCCAGCAGTTTAGGGGCATCAACCTACGAGCAGTACTTC. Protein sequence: CASSLGASTYEQYF.

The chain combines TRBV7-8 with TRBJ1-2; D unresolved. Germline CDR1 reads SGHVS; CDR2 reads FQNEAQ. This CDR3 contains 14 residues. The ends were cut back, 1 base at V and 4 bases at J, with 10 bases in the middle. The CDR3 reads CASSLGGETYGYTF. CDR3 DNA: TGTGCCAGCAGCTTAGGCGGGGAAACCTATGGCTACACCTTC.

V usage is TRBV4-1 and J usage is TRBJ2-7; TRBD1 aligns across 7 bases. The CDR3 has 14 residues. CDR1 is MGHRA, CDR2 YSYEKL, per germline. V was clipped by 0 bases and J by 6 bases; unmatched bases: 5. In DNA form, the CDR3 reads TGCGCCAGCAGCCAAGAGACAGGGAAATTCGAGCAGTACTTC. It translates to CASSQETGKFEQYF.

CDR3 DNA: TGCGCCGCCGGGAAAGGGGGAAGCACAGATACGCAGTATTTT. Translated: CAAGKGGSTDTQYF. J is TRBJ2-3 and V is TRBV10-2; possibly TRBD1 for D (6 bases). CDR3 length equals 14 residues. The V end was cut by 11 bases, the J end by 0 bases, with 15 bases between. Germline V gene sequence: CDR1 WSHSY, CDR2 SAAADI.

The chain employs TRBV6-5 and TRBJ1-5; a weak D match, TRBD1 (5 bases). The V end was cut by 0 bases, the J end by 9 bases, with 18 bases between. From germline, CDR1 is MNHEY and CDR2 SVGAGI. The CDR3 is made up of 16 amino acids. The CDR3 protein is CASSYSRGGTLGPQHF. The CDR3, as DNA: TGTGCCAGCAGTTACTCGAGAGGAGGGACCCTTGGGCCCCAGCATTTT.

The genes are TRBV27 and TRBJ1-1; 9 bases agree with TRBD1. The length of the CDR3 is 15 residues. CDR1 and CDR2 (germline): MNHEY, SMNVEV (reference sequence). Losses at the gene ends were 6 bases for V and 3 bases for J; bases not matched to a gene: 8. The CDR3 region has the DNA TGTGCCAGCAGCAAACAGGGGGCAGGGTACACTGAAGCTTTCTTT. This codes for CASSKQGAGYTEAFF.